Below are 11 T cell receptor beta chains sequenced from a single sample in a study of blood T cell repertoires in COVID-19. Produced via immunoSEQ multiplex PCR; TCRdb's table is partial and in-frame only. Of 150,000 to 200,000 clones listed, roughly 80% were seen once; the top ten hold roughly 12%. The material sequenced was peripheral blood. The receptors derive from an elderly woman with COVID-19, enrolled during active disease.

The chain couples TRBV4-1 to TRBJ2-3, with TRBD1 matching 11 bases. CDR1 is MGHRA, CDR2 YSYEKL, per germline. This CDR3 comprises 17 residues. V was pared by 0 bases and J by 4 bases, with 6 bases of the junction left unmatched. The CDR3 DNA reads as TGCGCCAGCAGCCAAGATGGGACAGGGGGTGTAGCAGATACGCAGTATTTT. Its protein is CASSQDGTGGVADTQYF.

The V gene is TRBV7-8, the J gene TRBJ2-3, with 8 positions matching TRBD2. The germline gives CDR1 SGHVS, CDR2 FQNEAQ. The ends lost 2 bases at V and 0 bases at J; junction bases unmatched: 7. This CDR3 comprises 17 residues. The CDR3 DNA reads TGTGCCAGCAGCTTAAATAGCGGGGCATCTAGCACAGATACGCAGTATTTT. This translates into CASSLNSGASSTDTQYF.

V is TRBV7-8 and J is TRBJ2-2; possible D gene TRBD2, 6 bases. Trimming took off 8 bases at V and 4 bases at J, with 14 bases between the two ends. Per the germline V gene, CDR1 is SGHVS and CDR2 is FQNEAQ. The CDR3 runs to 14 residues. The chain's CDR3 is CASASGRSTGELFF. The CDR3 coding sequence is TGTGCCAGCGCGTCAGGGAGGAGCACCGGGGAGCTGTTTTTT.

This clone was detected only a few times. The sample contains more than one DNA sequence encoding this CDR3. V is TRBV5-1 and J is TRBJ1-2; possible D gene TRBD1, 6 bases. This CDR3 contains 15 residues. Germline loops: CDR1 SGHRS, CDR2 YFSETQ. V was clipped by 1 base and J by 0 bases, with 10 bases between them. The CDR3 DNA sequence: TGCGCCAGCAGCTTGTCTACAGGGTCTAACTATGGCTACACCTTC. Protein sequence: CASSLSTGSNYGYTF.

In its sample, this clone was seen once. J is TRBJ2-7 and V is TRBV11-2, with 9 bases that match TRBD2. The V gene's germline CDR1 is SGHAT and CDR2 FQNNGV. V trimming: 1 base; J trimming: 5 bases; junction bases outside the gene matches: 3. The length of the CDR3 is 14 residues. The CDR3 reads CASSLVLAGNEQYF. The CDR3 DNA reads as TGTGCCAGCAGCTTAGTTCTAGCGGGGAACGAGCAGTACTTC.

The chain is built from TRBV5-6 and TRBJ2-3; D is ambiguous. This CDR3 comprises 14 residues. Germline V gives CDR1 SGHDT, CDR2 YYEEEE. The V and J ends lost 0 bases and 0 bases respectively, with 5 bases between them. CDR3 region: CASSLVLSTDTQYF. CDR3 in DNA: TGTGCCAGCAGCTTGGTACTGAGCACAGATACGCAGTATTTT.

The chain uses TRBV2 and TRBJ1-2; TRBD1 aligns across 8 bases. With 4 bases clipped from V and 4 bases from J, the junction kept 2 bases outside the gene matches. Per the germline V gene, CDR1 is SNHLY and CDR2 is FYNNEI. The CDR3 has 13 residues. This chain's CDR3 is CASSVQGAYGYTF. In DNA, the CDR3 is TGTGCCAGCAGTGTTCAGGGGGCCTATGGCTACACCTTC.

This sequence joins TRBV30 and TRBJ2-2; a weak D match, TRBD2 (6 bases). Germline V gene data show CDR1 as GTSNPN and CDR2 as SVGIG (reference sequence). With 1 base removed from V and 4 bases from J, the gap between germline ends came to 13 bases. CDR3 size: 15 residues. DNA of the CDR3: TGTGCCTGGAGTGGGGGAGGACGGGGCACCGGGGAGCTGTTTTTT. Translated, it gives CAWSGGGRGTGELFF.

This chain connects TRBV2 to TRBJ2-1; 11 bases fit TRBD2. The CDR3 is 17 amino acids. The V gene end was trimmed by 7 bases and the J gene end by 4 bases; junction bases not matched to a gene: 12. Germline lookup yields CDR1 SNHLY and CDR2 FYNNEI. CDR3 region: CASKARSGTSGYNEQFF. In DNA, the CDR3 is TGTGCCAGCAAAGCCCGATCCGGGACTAGCGGATACAATGAGCAGTTCTTC. Full variable domain (remainder filled in from reference TRBV2 and TRBJ2-1): EPEVTQTPSHQVTQMGQEVILRCVPISNHLYFYWYRQILGQKVEFLVSFYNNEISEKSEIFDDQFSVERPDGSNFTLKIRSTKLEDSAMYFCASKARSGTSGYNEQFFGPGTRLTVL.

V and J are TRBV7-8 and TRBJ1-6, with D perhaps matching TRBD1 (6 bases). Trimming cost V 3 bases and J 7 bases, with 16 bases left between them. The CDR3 contains 16 residues. CDR1 and CDR2 (germline): SGHVS, FQNEAQ. The CDR3 sequence is CASSFPQGFGNSPLHF. CDR3 coding DNA: TGTGCCAGCAGCTTCCCACAGGGTTTTGGGAATTCACCCCTCCACTTT.

This chain joins TRBV25-1 and TRBJ2-1; TRBD2 agrees at 8 bases. V was pared by 5 bases and J by 8 bases, with 8 bases of the junction left unmatched. The CDR3 contains 14 residues. The V gene's germline CDR1 is MGHDK and CDR2 SYGVNS. This CDR3 is CASSRRTSSHEQFF. CDR3 in DNA: TGTGCCAGCAGTCGCCGGACTAGCAGCCATGAGCAGTTCTTC.